This TCR beta chain was identified in a study of T cells after yellow fever vaccination. They built TCR cDNA with 5'RACE template switching, a step that put in a universal primer site and UMIs. One entry per CDR3 protein results from TCRdb running MiXCR on the 5' RACE reads. Among some 250,000 distinct CDR3 sequences listed, approximately 3.5% were seen once. This clonotype was detected ten times or more. The antigen remains undetermined. Per germline, CDR1 SGHRS and CDR2 YFSETQ. The ends lost 3 bases at V and 8 bases at J; junction bases unmatched: 10. This CDR3 region has 16 residues. Study observations and caveats: It was a small share of clonotypes that appeared in both CD4 and CD8 compartments.

J is TRBJ2-4 and V is TRBV5-1, with 11 bases that match TRBD1. The sequencing used PBMCs, collected 15 days after the yellow fever booster vaccination. This TCR was recovered from a man between 18 and 29 years old who received the YFV17D yellow fever vaccine. This chain's CDR3 is CASSWTAGQGEDIQYF. CDR3 DNA: TGCGCCAGCAGCTGGACGGCGGGACAGGGGGAGGACATTCAGTACTTC.